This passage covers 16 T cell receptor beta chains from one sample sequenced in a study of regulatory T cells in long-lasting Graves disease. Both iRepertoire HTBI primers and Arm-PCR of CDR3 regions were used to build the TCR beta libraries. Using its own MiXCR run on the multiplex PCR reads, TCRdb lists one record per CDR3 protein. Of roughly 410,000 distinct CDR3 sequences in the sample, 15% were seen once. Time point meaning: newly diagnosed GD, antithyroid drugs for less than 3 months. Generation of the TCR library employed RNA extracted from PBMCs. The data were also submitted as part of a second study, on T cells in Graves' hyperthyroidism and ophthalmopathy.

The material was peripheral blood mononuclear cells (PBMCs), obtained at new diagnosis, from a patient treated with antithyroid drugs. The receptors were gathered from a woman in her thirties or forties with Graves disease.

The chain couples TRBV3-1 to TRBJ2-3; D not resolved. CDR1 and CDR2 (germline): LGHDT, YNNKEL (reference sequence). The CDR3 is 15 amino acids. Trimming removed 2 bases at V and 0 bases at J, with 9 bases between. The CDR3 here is CASSQQTLSTDTQYF. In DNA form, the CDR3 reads TGTGCCAGCAGCCAACAGACCCTTAGCACAGATACGCAGTATTTT.

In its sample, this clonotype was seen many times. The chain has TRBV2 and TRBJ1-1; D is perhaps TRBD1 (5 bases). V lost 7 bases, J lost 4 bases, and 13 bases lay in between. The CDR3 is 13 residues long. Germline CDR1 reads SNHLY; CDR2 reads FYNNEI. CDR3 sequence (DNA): TGTGCCAGCACTAGAGGGGAGGGCACTGAAGCTTTCTTT. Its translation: CASTRGEGTEAFF.

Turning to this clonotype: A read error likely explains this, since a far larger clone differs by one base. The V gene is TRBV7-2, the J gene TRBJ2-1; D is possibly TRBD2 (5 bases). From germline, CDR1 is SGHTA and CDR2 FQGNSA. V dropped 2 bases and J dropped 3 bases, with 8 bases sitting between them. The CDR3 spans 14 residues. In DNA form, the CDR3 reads TGTGCCAGCAGCTTACAAGCGGTCTACAATGAGCAGTTCTTC. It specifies CASSLQAVYNEQFF.

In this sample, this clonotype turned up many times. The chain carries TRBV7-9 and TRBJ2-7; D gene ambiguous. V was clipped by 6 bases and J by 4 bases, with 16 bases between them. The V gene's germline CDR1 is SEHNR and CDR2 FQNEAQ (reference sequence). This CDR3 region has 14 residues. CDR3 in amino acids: CASSYTSDGYEQYF. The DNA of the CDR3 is TGTGCCAGCAGTTATACCTCTGACGGGTACGAGCAGTACTTC. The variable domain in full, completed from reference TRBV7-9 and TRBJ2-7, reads DTGVSQNPRHKITKRGQNVTFRCDPISEHNRLYWYRQTLGQGPEFLTYFQNEAQLEKSRLLSDRFSAERPKGSFSTLEIQRTEQGDSAMYLCASSYTSDGYEQYFGPGTRLTVT.

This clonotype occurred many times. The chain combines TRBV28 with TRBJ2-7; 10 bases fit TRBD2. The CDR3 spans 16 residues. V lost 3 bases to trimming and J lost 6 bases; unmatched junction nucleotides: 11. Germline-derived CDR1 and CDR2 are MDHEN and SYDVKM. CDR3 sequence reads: CASSFSTSGNGGEQYF. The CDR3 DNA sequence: TGTGCCAGCAGTTTCTCCACTAGCGGGAATGGAGGCGAGCAGTACTTC.

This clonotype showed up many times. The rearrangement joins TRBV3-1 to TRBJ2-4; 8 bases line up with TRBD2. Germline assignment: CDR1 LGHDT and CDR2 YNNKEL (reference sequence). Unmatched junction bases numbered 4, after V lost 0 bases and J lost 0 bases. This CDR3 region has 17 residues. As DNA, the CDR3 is TGTGCCAGCAGCCAAGAAAGGACTAGCCTAGCCAAAAACATTCAGTACTTC. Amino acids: CASSQERTSLAKNIQYF.

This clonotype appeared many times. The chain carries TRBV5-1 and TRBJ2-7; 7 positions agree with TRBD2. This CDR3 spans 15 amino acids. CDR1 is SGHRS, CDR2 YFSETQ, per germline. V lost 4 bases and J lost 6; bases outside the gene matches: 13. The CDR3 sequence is CASSPLSARGGEQYF. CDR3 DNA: TGCGCCAGCAGCCCGCTGAGCGCCCGCGGGGGCGAGCAGTACTTC.

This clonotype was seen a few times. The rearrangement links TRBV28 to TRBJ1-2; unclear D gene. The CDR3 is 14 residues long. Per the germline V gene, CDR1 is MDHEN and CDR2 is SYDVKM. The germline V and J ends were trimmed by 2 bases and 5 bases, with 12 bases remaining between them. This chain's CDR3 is CASSLPRGTYGYTF. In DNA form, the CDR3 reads TGTGCCAGCAGTTTACCTCGGGGAACGTATGGCTACACCTTC.

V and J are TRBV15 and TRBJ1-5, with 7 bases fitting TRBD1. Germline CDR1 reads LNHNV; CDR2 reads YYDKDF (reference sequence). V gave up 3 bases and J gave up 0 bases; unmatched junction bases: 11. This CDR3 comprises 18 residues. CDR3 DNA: TGTGCCACCAGCAGCAAGTTCGGGACAGCTCATAGCAATCAGCCCCAGCATTTT. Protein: CATSSKFGTAHSNQPQHF.

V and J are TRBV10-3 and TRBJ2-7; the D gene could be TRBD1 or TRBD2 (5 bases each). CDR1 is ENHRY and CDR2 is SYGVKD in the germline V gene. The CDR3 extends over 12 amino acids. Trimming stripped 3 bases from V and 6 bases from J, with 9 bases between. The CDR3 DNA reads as TGTGCCATCAGTGATGGGGGTGGCGAGCAGTACTTC. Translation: CAISDGGGEQYF.

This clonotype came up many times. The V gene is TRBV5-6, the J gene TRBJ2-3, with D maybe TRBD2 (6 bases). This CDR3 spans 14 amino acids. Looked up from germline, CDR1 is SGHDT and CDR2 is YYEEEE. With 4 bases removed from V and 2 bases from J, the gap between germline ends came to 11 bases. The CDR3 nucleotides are TGTGCCAGCAGCAATGGACTATACACAGATACGCAGTATTTT. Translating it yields CASSNGLYTDTQYF.

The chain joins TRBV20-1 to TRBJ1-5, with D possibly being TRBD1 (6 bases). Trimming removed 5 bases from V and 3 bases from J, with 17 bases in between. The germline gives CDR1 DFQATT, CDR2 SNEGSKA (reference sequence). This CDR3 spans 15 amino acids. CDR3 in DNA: TGCAGTGCTCGAGGAGGGGGGTCCCCCAATCAGCCCCAGCATTTT. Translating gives CSARGGGSPNQPQHF.

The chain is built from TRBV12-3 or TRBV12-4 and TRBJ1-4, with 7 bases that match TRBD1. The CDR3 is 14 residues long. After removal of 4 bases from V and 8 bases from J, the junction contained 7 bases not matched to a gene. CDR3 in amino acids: CASSWTGGREKLFF. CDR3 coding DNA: TGTGCCAGCAGTTGGACAGGAGGTAGAGAAAAACTGTTTTTT.

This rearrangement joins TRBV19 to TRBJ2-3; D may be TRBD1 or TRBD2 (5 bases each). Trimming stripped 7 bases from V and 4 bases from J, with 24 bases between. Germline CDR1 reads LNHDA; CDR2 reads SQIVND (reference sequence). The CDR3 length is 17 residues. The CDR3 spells CASTPVGASSWSDTQYF. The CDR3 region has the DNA TGTGCCAGTACCCCGGTTGGGGCTAGCAGTTGGTCAGATACGCAGTATTTT.

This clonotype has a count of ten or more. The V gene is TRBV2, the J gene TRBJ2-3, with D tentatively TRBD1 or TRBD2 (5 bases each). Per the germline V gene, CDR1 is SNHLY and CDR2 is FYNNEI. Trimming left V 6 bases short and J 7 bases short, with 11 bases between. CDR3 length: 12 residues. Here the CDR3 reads CASSRDPNTQYF. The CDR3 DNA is TGTGCCAGCAGCCGGGACCCCAATACGCAGTATTTT. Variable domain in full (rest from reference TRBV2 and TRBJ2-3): EPEVTQTPSHQVTQMGQEVILRCVPISNHLYFYWYRQILGQKVEFLVSFYNNEISEKSEIFDDQFSVERPDGSNFTLKIRSTKLEDSAMYFCASSRDPNTQYFGPGTRLTVL.

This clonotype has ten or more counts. CDR3 sequence reads: CASSEWRERYEQYF. For the CDR3, the DNA is TGTGCCAGCAGTGAATGGCGGGAGCGCTACGAGCAGTACTTC. V gene TRBV6-1 combines with J gene TRBJ2-7, with TRBD2 identical over 7 bases. The ends lost 2 bases at V and 3 bases at J; junction bases unmatched: 4. The CDR3 is 14 amino acids. CDR1 and CDR2 from the germline V gene are MNHNS and SASEGT.